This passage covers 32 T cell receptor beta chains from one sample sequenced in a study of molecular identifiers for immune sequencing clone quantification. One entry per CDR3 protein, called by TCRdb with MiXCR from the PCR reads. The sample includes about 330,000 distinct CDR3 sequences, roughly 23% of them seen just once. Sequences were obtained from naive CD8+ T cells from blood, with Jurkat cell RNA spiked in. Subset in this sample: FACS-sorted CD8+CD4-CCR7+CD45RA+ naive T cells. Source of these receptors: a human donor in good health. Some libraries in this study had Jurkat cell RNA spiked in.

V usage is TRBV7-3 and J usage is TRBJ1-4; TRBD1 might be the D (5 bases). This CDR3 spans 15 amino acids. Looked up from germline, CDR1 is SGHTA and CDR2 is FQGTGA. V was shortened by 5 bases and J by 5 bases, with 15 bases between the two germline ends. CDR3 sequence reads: CASSPGISENEKLFF. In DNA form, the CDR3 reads TGTGCCAGCAGCCCAGGGATAAGCGAAAATGAAAAACTGTTTTTT.

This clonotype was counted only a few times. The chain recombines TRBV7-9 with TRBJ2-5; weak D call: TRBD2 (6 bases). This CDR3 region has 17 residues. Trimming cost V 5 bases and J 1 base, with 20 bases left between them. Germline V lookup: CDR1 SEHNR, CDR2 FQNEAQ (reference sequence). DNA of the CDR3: TGTGCCAGCAGCAGCGACGGGGGAGACCTTCCCCAAGAGACCCAGTACTTC. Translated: CASSSDGGDLPQETQYF.

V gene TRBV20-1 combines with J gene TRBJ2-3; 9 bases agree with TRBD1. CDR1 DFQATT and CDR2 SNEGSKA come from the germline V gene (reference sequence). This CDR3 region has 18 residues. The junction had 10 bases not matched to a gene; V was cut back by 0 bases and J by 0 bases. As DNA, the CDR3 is TGCAGTGCTAGAGATCAGGGACAGGGTGGAATTAGCACAGATACGCAGTATTTT. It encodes CSARDQGQGGISTDTQYF.

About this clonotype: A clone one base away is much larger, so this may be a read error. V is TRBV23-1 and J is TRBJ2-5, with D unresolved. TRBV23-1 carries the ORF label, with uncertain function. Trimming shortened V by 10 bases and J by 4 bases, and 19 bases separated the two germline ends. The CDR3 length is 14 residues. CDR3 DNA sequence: TGCGCCATTTTCCCCACCGCGGACCCAGAGACCCAGTACTTC. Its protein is CAIFPTADPETQYF.

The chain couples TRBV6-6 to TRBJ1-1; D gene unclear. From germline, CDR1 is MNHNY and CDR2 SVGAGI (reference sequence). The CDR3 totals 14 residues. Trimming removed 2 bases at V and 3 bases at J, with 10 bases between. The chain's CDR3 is CASSYMGLDTEAFF. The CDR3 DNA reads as TGTGCCAGCAGTTACATGGGGTTGGACACTGAAGCTTTCTTT.

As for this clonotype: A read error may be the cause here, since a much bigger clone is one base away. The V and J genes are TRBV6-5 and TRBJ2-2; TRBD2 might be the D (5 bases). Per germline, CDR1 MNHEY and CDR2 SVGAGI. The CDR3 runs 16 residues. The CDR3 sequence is CVSSQEPTRGTGELFF. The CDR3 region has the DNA TGTGTCAGCAGTCAAGAACCCACGAGAGGGACCGGGGAGCTGTTTTTT.

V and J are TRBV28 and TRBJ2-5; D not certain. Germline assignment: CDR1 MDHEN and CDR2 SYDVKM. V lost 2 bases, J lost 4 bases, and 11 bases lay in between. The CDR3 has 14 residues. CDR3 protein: CASSLLYGGETQYF. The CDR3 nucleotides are TGTGCCAGCAGTTTACTGTATGGCGGAGAGACCCAGTACTTC.

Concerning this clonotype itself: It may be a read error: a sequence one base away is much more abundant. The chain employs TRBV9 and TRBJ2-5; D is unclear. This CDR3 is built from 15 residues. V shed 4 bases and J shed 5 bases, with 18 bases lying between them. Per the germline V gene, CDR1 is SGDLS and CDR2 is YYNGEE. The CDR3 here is CASSPRATRKETQYF. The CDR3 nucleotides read TGTGCCAGCAGCCCAAGGGCCACCCGAAAGGAGACCCAGTACTTC. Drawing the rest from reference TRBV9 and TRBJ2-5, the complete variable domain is DSGVTQTPKHLITATGQRVTLRCSPRSGDLSVYWYQQSLDQGLQFLIQYYNGEERAKGNILERFSAQQFPDLHSELNLSSLELGDSALYFCASSPRATRKETQYFGPGTRLLVL.

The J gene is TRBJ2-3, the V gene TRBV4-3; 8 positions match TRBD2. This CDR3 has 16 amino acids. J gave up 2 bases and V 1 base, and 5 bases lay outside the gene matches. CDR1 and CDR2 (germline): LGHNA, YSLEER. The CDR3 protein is CASSQVLADYTDTQYF. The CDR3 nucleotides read TGCGCCAGCAGCCAAGTACTAGCGGATTACACAGATACGCAGTATTTT.

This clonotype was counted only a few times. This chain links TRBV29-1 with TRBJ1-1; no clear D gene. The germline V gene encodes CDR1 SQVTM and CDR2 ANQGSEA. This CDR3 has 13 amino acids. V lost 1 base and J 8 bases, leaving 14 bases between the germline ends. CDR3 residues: CSVEASWGSEAFF. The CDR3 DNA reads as TGCAGCGTTGAAGCATCATGGGGATCCGAAGCTTTCTTT.

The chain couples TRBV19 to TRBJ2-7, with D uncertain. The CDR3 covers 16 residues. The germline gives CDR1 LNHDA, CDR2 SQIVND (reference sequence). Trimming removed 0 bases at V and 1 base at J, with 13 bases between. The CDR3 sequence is CASSIDVGVGSYEQYF. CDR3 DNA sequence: TGTGCCAGTAGTATAGATGTCGGCGTCGGGTCCTACGAGCAGTACTTC.

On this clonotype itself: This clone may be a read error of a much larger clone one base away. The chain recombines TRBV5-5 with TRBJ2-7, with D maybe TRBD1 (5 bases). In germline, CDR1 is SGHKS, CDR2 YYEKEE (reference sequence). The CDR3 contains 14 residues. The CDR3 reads CASSLVKGSYELYF. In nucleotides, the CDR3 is TGTGCCAGCAGCTTGGTTAAGGGGTCCTACGAGCTGTACTTC.

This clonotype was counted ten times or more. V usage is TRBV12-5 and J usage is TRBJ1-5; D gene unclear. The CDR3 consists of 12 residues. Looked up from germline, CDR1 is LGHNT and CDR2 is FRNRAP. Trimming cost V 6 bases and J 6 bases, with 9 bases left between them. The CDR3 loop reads CASGLGGQPQHF. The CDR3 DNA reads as TGTGCTAGTGGCCTCGGTGGTCAGCCCCAGCATTTT.

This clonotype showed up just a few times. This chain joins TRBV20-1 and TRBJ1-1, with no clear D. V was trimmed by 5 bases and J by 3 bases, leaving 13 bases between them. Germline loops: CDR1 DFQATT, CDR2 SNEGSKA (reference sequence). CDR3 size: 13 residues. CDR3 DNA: TGCAGTGCTCCGGATGGGGATTACACTGAAGCTTTCTTT. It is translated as CSAPDGDYTEAFF.

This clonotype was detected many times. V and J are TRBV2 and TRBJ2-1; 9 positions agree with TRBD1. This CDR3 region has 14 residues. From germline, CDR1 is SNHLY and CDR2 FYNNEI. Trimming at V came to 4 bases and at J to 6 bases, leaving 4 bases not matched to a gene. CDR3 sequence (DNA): TGTGCCAGCAGTGGGACAGGGGCGGCCAATGAGCAGTTCTTC. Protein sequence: CASSGTGAANEQFF. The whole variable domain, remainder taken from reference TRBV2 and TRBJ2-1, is EPEVTQTPSHQVTQMGQEVILRCVPISNHLYFYWYRQILGQKVEFLVSFYNNEISEKSEIFDDQFSVERPDGSNFTLKIRSTKLEDSAMYFCASSGTGAANEQFFGPGTRLTVL.

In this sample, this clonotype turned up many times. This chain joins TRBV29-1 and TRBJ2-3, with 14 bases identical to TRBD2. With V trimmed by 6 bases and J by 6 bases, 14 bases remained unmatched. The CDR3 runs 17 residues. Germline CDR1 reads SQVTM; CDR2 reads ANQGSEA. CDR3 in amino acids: CSVIGLAGGGGGDTQYF. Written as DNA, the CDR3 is TGCAGCGTCATCGGACTAGCGGGAGGAGGAGGAGGGGATACGCAGTATTTT.

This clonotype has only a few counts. CDR3 nucleotide sequence: TGTGCCAGCAGCTTGGTAAGGGGCCAATGGACTGAAGCTTTCTTT. It codes for CASSLVRGQWTEAFF. The chain employs TRBV5-6 and TRBJ1-1; D may be TRBD1 (5 bases). Per the germline V gene, CDR1 is SGHDT and CDR2 is YYEEEE. This CDR3 has 15 amino acids. Trimming cost V 0 bases and J 5 bases, with 14 bases left between them.

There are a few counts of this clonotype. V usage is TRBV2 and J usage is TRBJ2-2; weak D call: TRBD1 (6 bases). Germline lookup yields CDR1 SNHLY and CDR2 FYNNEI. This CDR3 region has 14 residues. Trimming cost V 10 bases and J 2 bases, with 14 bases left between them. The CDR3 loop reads CAIPQDRNTGELFF. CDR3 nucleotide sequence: TGTGCCATCCCCCAGGACAGAAACACCGGGGAGCTGTTTTTT.

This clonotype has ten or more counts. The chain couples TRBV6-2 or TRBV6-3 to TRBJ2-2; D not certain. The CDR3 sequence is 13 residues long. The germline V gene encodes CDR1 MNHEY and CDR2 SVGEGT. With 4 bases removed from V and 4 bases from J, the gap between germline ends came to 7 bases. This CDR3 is CASSWSGTGELFF. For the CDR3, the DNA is TGTGCCAGCAGTTGGTCTGGCACCGGGGAGCTGTTTTTT.

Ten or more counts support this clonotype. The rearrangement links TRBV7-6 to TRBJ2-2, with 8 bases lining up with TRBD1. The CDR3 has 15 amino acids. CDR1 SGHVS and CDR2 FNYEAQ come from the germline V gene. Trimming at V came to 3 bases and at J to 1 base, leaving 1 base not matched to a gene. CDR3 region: CASSFGTGNTGELFF. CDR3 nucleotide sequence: TGTGCCAGCAGCTTCGGGACAGGGAACACCGGGGAGCTGTTTTTT.

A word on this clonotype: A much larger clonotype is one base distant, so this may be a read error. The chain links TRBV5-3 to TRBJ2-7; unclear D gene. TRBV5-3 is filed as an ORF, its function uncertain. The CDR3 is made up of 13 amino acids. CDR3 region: CASSFYKVGEQYF. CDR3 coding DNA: TGTGCCAGCAGCTTTTATAAGGTTGGCGAGCAGTACTTC.

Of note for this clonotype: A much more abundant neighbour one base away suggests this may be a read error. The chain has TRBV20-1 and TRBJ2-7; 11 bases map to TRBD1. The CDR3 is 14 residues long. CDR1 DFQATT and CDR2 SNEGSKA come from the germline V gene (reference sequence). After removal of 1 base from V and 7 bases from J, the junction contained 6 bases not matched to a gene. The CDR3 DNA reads TGCAGTGCTAGAGTGAGAGGGACAGGGGGAGAGCAGTACTTC. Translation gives CSARVRGTGGEQYF.

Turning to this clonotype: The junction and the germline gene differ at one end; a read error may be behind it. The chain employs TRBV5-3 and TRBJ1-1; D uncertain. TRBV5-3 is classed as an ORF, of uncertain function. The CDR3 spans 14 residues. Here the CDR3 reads CASSLARRDTEAFF. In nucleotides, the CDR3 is TGTGCCAGCAGCTTGGCCCGCCGCGACACTGAAGCTTTCTTT.

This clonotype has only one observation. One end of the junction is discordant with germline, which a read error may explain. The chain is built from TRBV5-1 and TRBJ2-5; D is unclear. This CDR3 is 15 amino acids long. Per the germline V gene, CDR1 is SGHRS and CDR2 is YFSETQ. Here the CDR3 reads CAGSLAVNSQGTQYF. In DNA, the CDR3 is TGCGCCGGCAGCTTGGCCGTGAATTCTCAAGGGACCCAGTACTTC.

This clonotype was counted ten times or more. CDR3 coding DNA: TGTGCCAGCAGATATACGGGACTAGCGGACCCGACTAGCACAGATACGCAGTATTTT. It specifies CASRYTGLADPTSTDTQYF. The chain employs TRBV12-3 or TRBV12-4 and TRBJ2-3, with 11 bases identical to TRBD2. The junction had 14 bases not matched to a gene; V was cut back by 6 bases and J by 0 bases. CDR3 length: 19 residues.

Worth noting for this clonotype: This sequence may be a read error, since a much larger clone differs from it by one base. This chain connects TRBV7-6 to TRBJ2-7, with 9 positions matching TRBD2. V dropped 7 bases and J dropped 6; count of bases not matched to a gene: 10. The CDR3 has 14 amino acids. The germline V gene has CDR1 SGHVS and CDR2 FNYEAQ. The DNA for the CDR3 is TGTGCCAGCACAAGAGGGGGGACTAGCTGCGAGCAGTACTTC. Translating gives CASTRGGTSCEQYF.

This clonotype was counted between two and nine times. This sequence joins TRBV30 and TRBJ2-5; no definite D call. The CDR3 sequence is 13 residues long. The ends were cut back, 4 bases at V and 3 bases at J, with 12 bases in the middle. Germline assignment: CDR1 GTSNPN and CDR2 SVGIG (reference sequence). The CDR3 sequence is CAWTSPGEETQYF. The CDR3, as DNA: TGTGCCTGGACCTCCCCCGGAGAAGAGACCCAGTACTTC.

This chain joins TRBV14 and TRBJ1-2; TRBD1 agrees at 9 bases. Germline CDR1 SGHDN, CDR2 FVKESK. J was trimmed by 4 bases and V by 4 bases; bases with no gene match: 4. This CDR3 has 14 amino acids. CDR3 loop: CASSRTGVIYGYTF. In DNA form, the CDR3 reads TGTGCCAGCAGCCGGACAGGGGTGATCTATGGCTACACCTTC.

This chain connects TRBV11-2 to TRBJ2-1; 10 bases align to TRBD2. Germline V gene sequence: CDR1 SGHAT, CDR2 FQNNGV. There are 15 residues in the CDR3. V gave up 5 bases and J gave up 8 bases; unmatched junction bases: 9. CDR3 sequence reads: CASSASGRAVDEQFF. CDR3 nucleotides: TGTGCCAGCAGCGCCAGCGGGAGGGCAGTCGATGAGCAGTTCTTC.

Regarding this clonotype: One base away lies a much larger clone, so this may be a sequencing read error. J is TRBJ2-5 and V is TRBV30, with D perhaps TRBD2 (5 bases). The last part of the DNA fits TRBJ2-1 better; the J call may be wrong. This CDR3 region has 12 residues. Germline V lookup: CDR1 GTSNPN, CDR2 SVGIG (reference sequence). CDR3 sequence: CAWSDSGNEQFF. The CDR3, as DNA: TGTGCCTGGAGTGATTCGGGGAATGAGCAGTTCTTC.

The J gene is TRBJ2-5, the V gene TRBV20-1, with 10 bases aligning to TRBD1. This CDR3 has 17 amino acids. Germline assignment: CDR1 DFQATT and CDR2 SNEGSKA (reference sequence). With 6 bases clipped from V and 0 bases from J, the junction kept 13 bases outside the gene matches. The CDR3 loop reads CSANLLTGGLYQETQYF. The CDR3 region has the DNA TGCAGTGCCAATCTTCTGACAGGGGGCCTGTACCAAGAGACCCAGTACTTC.

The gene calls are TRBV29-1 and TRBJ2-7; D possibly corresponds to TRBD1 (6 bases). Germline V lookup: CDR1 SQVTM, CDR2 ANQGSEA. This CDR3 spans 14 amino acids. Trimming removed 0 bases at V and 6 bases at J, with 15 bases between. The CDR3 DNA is TGCAGCGTTGAAGATCCGGACAGTATAGGCGAGCAGTACTTC. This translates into CSVEDPDSIGEQYF.